This note documents a single T cell receptor beta chain sequence. This record belongs to a study of blood T cell repertoires in COVID-19. The CDR3 consists of 14 residues. Trimming left V 4 bases short and J 4 bases short, with 13 bases between. Germline V gene lookup returns CDR1 SGHAT and CDR2 FQNNGV. Profiled with immunoSEQ multiplex PCR; TCRdb holds only in-frame clones, not every one. The top ten clones hold 4.5% to 6.5% of a sample with about 95,000 clones, around 90% of them seen once. Seattle patient enrollment occurred during active infection, with longitudinal follow-up thereafter. The rearrangement links TRBV11-2 to TRBJ2-5; D gene unclear. This TCR was sampled from a man aged 60 to 75 with COVID-19, enrolled during active disease. Sample: peripheral blood. CDR3 nucleotides: TGTGCCAGCAGCTCCGACCCCTCGGGAGAGACCCAGTACTTC. Amino acid sequence: CASSSDPSGETQYF.